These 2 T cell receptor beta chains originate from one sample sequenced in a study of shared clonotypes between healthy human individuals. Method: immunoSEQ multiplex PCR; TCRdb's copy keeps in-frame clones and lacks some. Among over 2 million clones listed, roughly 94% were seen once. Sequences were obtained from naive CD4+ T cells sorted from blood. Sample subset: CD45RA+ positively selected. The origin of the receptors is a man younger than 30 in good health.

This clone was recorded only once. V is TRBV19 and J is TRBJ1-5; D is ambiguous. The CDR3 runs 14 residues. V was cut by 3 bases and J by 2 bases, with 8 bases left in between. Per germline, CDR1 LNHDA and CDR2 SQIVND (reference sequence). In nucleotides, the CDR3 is TGTGCCAGTAGTATGCAGATTCGCAATCAGCCCCAGCATTTT. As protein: CASSMQIRNQPQHF.

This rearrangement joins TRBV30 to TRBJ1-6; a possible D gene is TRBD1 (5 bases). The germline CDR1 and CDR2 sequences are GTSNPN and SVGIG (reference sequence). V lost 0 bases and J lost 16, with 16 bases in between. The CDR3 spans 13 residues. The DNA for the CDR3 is TGTGCCTGGAGTGTACAAAAAGTCAGGGCTCTCCACTTT. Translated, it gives CAWSVQKVRALHF.